What follows are 27 T cell receptor beta chains derived from one specimen sequenced in a study of cytomegalovirus exposure and HLA in healthy donors. PCR amplification relied on 60 Vbeta primers (plus 13 Jbeta primers). Clones were read by immunoSEQ multiplex PCR, and TCRdb kept only the in-frame ones, dropping some. In the table there are about 120,000 clones, about 8.6% of which are singletons. The specimen was PBMCs. The receptor set was obtained from a woman in her thirties or forties in good health and CMV-seropositive.

This clone was observed a few times. The V and J genes are TRBV6-4 and TRBJ2-3, with 10 bases fitting TRBD2. Germline V gene sequence: CDR1 MRHNA, CDR2 SNTAGT. There are 16 residues in the CDR3. V trimming: 5 bases; J trimming: 2 bases; junction bases outside the gene matches: 7. As DNA, the CDR3 is TGTGCCAGCAGTCTCACTAGCGGGGCTTACACAGATACGCAGTATTTT. As protein: CASSLTSGAYTDTQYF.

The genes are TRBV2 and TRBJ1-2, with 10 bases aligning to TRBD1. The trim removed 7 bases at V and 7 bases at J, leaving 12 bases unmatched. The germline V gene has CDR1 SNHLY and CDR2 FYNNEI. The CDR3 contains 15 residues. CDR3: CASNLTGGASFGYTF. The CDR3 nucleotides read TGTGCCAGCAATCTGACAGGGGGCGCGTCTTTTGGCTACACCTTC.

J is TRBJ1-2 and V is TRBV10-3; no clear D gene. CDR1 is ENHRY, CDR2 SYGVKD, per germline. Trimming cost V 7 bases and J 2 bases, with 11 bases left between them. The length of the CDR3 is 13 residues. As DNA, the CDR3 is TGTGCCATCACCCGGGAAAGCAACTATGGCTACACCTTC. Translated, it gives CAITRESNYGYTF.

V is TRBV4-2 and J is TRBJ1-5; 8 bases agree with TRBD1. V lost 1 base, J lost 5 bases, and 7 bases stayed unmatched. The CDR3 contains 16 residues. Germline V gene lookup returns CDR1 LGHNA and CDR2 YNFKEQ. This chain's CDR3 is CASSQGAGTGYQPQHF. CDR3 DNA: TGTGCCAGCAGCCAAGGAGCCGGGACAGGATATCAGCCCCAGCATTTT.

The chain links TRBV11-3 to TRBJ1-1; TRBD1 might be the D (5 bases). The germline V gene has CDR1 SGHNT and CDR2 YENEEA. The CDR3 consists of 13 residues. Trimming shortened V by 6 bases and J by 4 bases, and 12 bases separated the two germline ends. CDR3 sequence: CASSKGRGTEAFF. DNA for the CDR3: TGTGCCAGCAGTAAGGGAAGGGGCACTGAAGCTTTCTTT.

The chain couples TRBV4-1 to TRBJ1-5; 8 bases fit TRBD1. Per germline, CDR1 MGHRA and CDR2 YSYEKL. The CDR3 loop spans 15 amino acids. The V and J ends lost 0 bases and 6 bases, in that order; junction bases with no gene match: 4. CDR3 in amino acids: CASSQDRGLGQPQHF. CDR3 in DNA: TGCGCCAGCAGCCAAGACAGGGGGCTGGGTCAGCCCCAGCATTTT.

The rearrangement joins TRBV19 to TRBJ2-1; 7 bases line up with TRBD2. The ends lost 1 base at V and 6 bases at J; junction bases unmatched: 3. Germline CDR1 LNHDA, CDR2 SQIVND (reference sequence). This CDR3 spans 14 amino acids. The CDR3 DNA is TGTGCCAGTAGTATAGGCGGGACTACCAATGAGCAGTTCTTC. This codes for CASSIGGTTNEQFF.

This clone was found a few times. The chain has TRBV6-5 and TRBJ2-3, with D tentatively TRBD2 (6 bases). The CDR3 spans 15 residues. V lost 6 bases to trimming and J lost 5 bases, with 18 bases between them. Germline CDR1 MNHEY, CDR2 SVGAGI. The chain's CDR3 is CASSRSGTVVDTQYF. DNA of the CDR3: TGTGCCAGCAGCCGATCCGGGACTGTAGTAGATACGCAGTATTTT.

V gene TRBV5-1 combines with J gene TRBJ1-1, with 9 bases aligning to TRBD1. The CDR3 covers 15 residues. V was pared by 4 bases and J by 7 bases, with 11 bases of the junction left unmatched. CDR1 and CDR2 from the germline V gene are SGHRS and YFSETQ. CDR3 bases: TGCGCCAGCAGCGCCATTCCCGGACAGGGGTTTGAAGCTTTCTTT. This translates into CASSAIPGQGFEAFF.

This clone was seen more than once but under ten times. The chain has TRBV30 and TRBJ2-3; maybe TRBD1 (6 bases). This CDR3 region has 14 residues. The germline V gene has CDR1 GTSNPN and CDR2 SVGIG (reference sequence). Trimming pared 2 bases from V and 2 bases from J, leaving 11 bases between. The CDR3 here is CAWSIGGNTDTQYF. CDR3 sequence (DNA): TGTGCCTGGAGTATAGGGGGAAACACAGATACGCAGTATTTT.

This clone was counted between two and nine times. The chain joins TRBV6-6 to TRBJ1-1; D is ambiguous. Deletions cut 0 bases from V and 12 bases from J, with 17 bases between. The CDR3 runs to 14 residues. Germline V gene sequence: CDR1 MNHNY, CDR2 SVGAGI (reference sequence). The CDR3 DNA is TGTGCCAGCAGTTACTCGAGCCCTCCCGGGGAAACTTTCTTT. This translates into CASSYSSPPGETFF.

This clone appeared a few times. J is TRBJ1-6 and V is TRBV19; D is uncertain. The CDR3 is 13 residues long. CDR1 is LNHDA and CDR2 is SQIVND in the germline V gene (reference sequence). V dropped 1 base and J dropped 10 bases, with 8 bases sitting between them. CDR3 region: CASSIGIGSPLHF. The CDR3 DNA reads TGTGCCAGTAGTATAGGTATCGGGTCACCCCTCCACTTT.

V gene TRBV27 combines with J gene TRBJ1-1, with D uncertain. The CDR3 is made up of 13 amino acids. The germline V gene has CDR1 MNHEY and CDR2 SMNVEV (reference sequence). V lost 5 bases to trimming and J lost 1 base, with 8 bases between them. CDR3 nucleotide sequence: TGTGCCAGCAGTAAACTACGGAACACTGAAGCTTTCTTT. Its translation is CASSKLRNTEAFF.

V and J are TRBV5-4 and TRBJ2-5; 7 bases match TRBD2. This CDR3 has 16 amino acids. Unmatched junction bases numbered 10, after V lost 0 bases and J lost 5 bases. CDR1 is SGHNT and CDR2 is YYREEE in the germline V gene (reference sequence). DNA for the CDR3: TGTGCCAGCAGCTTGGTCTATGCCAGGGAGGGGGAGACCCAGTACTTC. Protein product: CASSLVYAREGETQYF.

The rearrangement links TRBV4-1 to TRBJ2-1, with 9 bases lining up with TRBD1. The CDR3 consists of 16 residues. CDR1 is MGHRA, CDR2 YSYEKL, per germline. The ends lost 3 bases at V and 1 base at J; junction bases unmatched: 4. The CDR3 DNA is TGCGCCAGCAGCCAGCGGACAGGGGTTTCCTACAATGAGCAGTTCTTC. It codes for CASSQRTGVSYNEQFF.

This clone was counted a few times. The chain is built from TRBV2 and TRBJ2-7; 9 bases align to TRBD1. Trimming at V came to 5 bases and at J to 2 bases, leaving 4 bases not matched to a gene. The CDR3 length is 14 residues. CDR1 is SNHLY and CDR2 is FYNNEI in the germline V gene. In DNA, the CDR3 is TGTGCCAGCAGTTTACAGGGGGCCCCCTACGAGCAGTACTTC. This encodes CASSLQGAPYEQYF.

The V and J genes are TRBV6-1 and TRBJ1-2; 9 nucleotides line up with TRBD1. The V segment lost 2 bases and the J segment 3 bases; nucleotides outside the gene matches: 4. Germline CDR1 and CDR2: MNHNS and SASEGT. This CDR3 is built from 15 residues. In nucleotides, the CDR3 is TGTGCCAGCAGTGAAATTCGGACAGGGGACTATGGCTACACCTTC. Its translation: CASSEIRTGDYGYTF.

To note about this clone: Germline is not matched at one junction end, which may reflect a read error. The identical CDR3 is also encoded by other nucleotide sequences in the sample. The chain has TRBV7-9 and TRBJ1-1, with D uncertain. The CDR3 has 13 amino acids. Germline V gene data show CDR1 as SEHNR and CDR2 as FQNEAQ (reference sequence). For the CDR3, the DNA is TGTGCCAGCAGCTTGGAGGCTGGGGTTTCGGCTTTCTTC. It translates to CASSLEAGVSAFF.

This clone appeared a few times. J is TRBJ1-2 and V is TRBV29-1; D possibly corresponds to TRBD1 (6 bases). V dropped 3 bases and J dropped 4 bases, with 12 bases sitting between them. In germline, CDR1 is SQVTM, CDR2 ANQGSEA. The CDR3 consists of 13 residues. This CDR3 reads CSVERGQSYGYTF. In DNA form, the CDR3 reads TGCAGCGTTGAGAGAGGACAGAGCTATGGCTACACCTTC.

This clone was recorded a few times. The rearrangement links TRBV11-2 to TRBJ2-5; 9 bases map to TRBD2. Germline CDR1 and CDR2: SGHAT and FQNNGV. Germline trimming cut 2 bases from V and 0 bases from J; bases unmatched to any gene: 1. This CDR3 spans 15 amino acids. The CDR3 protein is CASSLIAGDQETQYF. Here the CDR3 DNA reads TGTGCCAGCAGCTTAATAGCGGGGGACCAAGAGACCCAGTACTTC.

This clone was detected only a few times. The chain recombines TRBV12-5 with TRBJ1-2; 10 nucleotides align to TRBD1. The CDR3 totals 14 residues. With 6 bases clipped from V and 8 bases from J, the junction kept 9 bases outside the gene matches. Germline V gene data show CDR1 as LGHNT and CDR2 as FRNRAP. The CDR3 loop reads CASGLTGGARGYTF. CDR3 nucleotides: TGTGCTAGTGGATTGACAGGGGGCGCGAGGGGCTACACCTTC.

There are a few counts of this clone. The rearrangement links TRBV18 to TRBJ1-4, with D hard to call. Germline V lookup: CDR1 KGHSH, CDR2 LQKENI. V lost 0 bases and J 10 bases, leaving 21 bases between the germline ends. This CDR3 region has 17 residues. This chain's CDR3 is CASSPPSGTGRSGKLFF. CDR3 sequence (DNA): TGTGCCAGCTCACCACCGAGTGGCACGGGCCGAAGCGGAAAACTGTTTTTT.

V gene TRBV7-9 combines with J gene TRBJ1-2, with D possibly TRBD1 on 6 matching bases. This CDR3 has 14 amino acids. Germline CDR1 reads SEHNR; CDR2 reads FQNEAQ (reference sequence). V was clipped by 2 bases and J by 4 bases, with 11 bases between them. The CDR3: CASSLRGDTYGYTF. Written as DNA, the CDR3 is TGTGCCAGCAGCTTAAGAGGGGACACCTATGGCTACACCTTC.

This chain links TRBV14 with TRBJ1-5; 7 bases are a match to TRBD1. CDR1 and CDR2 (germline): SGHDN, FVKESK. The CDR3 extends over 13 amino acids. V was clipped by 4 bases and J by 9 bases; unmatched bases: 6. The CDR3 DNA is TGTGCCAGCAGCCGGGACAGATCAGGGCCCCAGCATTTT. As protein: CASSRDRSGPQHF. Drawing the rest from reference TRBV14 and TRBJ1-5, the complete variable domain is EAGVTQFPSHSVIEKGQTVTLRCDPISGHDNLYWYRRVMGKEIKFLLHFVKESKQDESGMPNNRFLAERTGGTYSTLKVQPAELEDSGVYFCASSRDRSGPQHFGDGTRLSIL.

For this clone: This specimen includes other DNA sequences encoding the same CDR3. The J gene is TRBJ1-1, the V gene TRBV5-1; D not resolved. V lost 0 bases and J lost 5, with 8 bases in between. This CDR3 contains 13 residues. Germline CDR1 and CDR2: SGHRS and YFSETQ. The chain's CDR3 is CASSLGTSTEAFF. The CDR3 DNA follows: TGCGCCAGCAGCTTGGGTACTAGTACTGAAGCTTTCTTT.

In its sample, this clone was seen a few times. The chain couples TRBV7-9 to TRBJ2-7; the match to TRBD1 covers 9 bases. V was pared by 2 bases and J by 5 bases, with 7 bases of the junction left unmatched. The CDR3 has 15 amino acids. Germline assignment: CDR1 SEHNR and CDR2 FQNEAQ (reference sequence). The CDR3 sequence is CASSLYPGQGHEQYF. CDR3 sequence (DNA): TGTGCCAGCAGCTTATACCCGGGACAGGGCCACGAGCAGTACTTC.

This clone was seen a few times. The rearrangement uses TRBV4-1 and TRBJ2-1, with 7 bases aligning to TRBD1. The CDR3 consists of 16 residues. The germline V gene encodes CDR1 MGHRA and CDR2 YSYEKL. V lost 5 bases and J lost 12; bases outside the gene matches: 19. DNA for the CDR3: TGCGCCAGCAGCGCACACCGGGACAGTTTCCTTGTAACGCAGTTCTTC. Residues: CASSAHRDSFLVTQFF.